Here is one T cell receptor beta chain with its context. The data were obtained in a study of blood T cell repertoires in COVID-19. In the authors' methods: Amplifying reference gene primers gave estimates of nucleated cell counts. Profiled with immunoSEQ multiplex PCR; TCRdb holds only in-frame clones, not every one. V, J and clone size reflect that table, while D and trimming were determined from the DNA. Of roughly 76,000 clones listed, roughly 84% are singletons. Germline lookup yields CDR1 LNHNV and CDR2 YYDKDF (reference sequence). The CDR3 is 16 residues long. The V gene end was trimmed by 1 base and the J gene end by 2 bases; junction bases not matched to a gene: 5.

This TCR derives from a woman of 80 years or more with active or convalescent COVID-19. The V and J genes are TRBV15 and TRBJ2-7; TRBD1 agrees at 10 bases. Material for sequencing was peripheral blood. The CDR3: CATSRGRGTGAYEQYF. DNA for the CDR3: TGTGCCACCAGCAGAGGCCGAGGGACAGGGGCCTACGAGCAGTACTTC.